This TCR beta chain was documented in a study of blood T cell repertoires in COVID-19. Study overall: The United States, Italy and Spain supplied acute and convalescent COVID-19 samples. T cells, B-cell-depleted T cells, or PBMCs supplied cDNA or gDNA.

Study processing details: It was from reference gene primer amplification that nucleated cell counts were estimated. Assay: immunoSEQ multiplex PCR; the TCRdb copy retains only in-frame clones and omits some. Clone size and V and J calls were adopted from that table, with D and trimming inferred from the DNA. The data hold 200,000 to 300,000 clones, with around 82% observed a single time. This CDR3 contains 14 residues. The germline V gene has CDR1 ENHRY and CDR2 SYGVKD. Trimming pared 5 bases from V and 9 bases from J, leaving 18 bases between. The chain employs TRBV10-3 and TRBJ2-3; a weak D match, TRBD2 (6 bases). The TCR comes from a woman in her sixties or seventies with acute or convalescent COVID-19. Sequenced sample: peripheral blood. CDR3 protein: CAISYVAESPTQYF. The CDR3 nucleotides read TGTGCCATCAGTTATGTAGCGGAATCCCCCACGCAGTATTTT.